This TCR beta chain was sequenced during a study of graft-versus-host responses after intestinal transplantation. Study-wide context: Recipients were given multivisceral, liver-intestinal, or isolated intestinal transplants.

Clones were sequenced by immunoSEQ multiplex PCR, and TCRdb holds only the in-frame ones, with some missing. The sample comprises fewer than 95,000 clones, roughly 90% of which are singletons, and around 0.36% rests with the top ten. As to this clone: What it binds is not known.

Trimming left V 1 base short and J 0 bases short, with 6 bases between. The CDR3 consists of 14 residues. Germline CDR1 is PRHDT and CDR2 is FYEKMQ (reference sequence). The sequence derives from a human donor who was the organ donor for an intestinal transplant. This rearrangement joins TRBV13 to TRBJ2-5; D remains unclear. The sequenced sample was unstimulated CD8+ T cells sorted from spleen or lymph node cells, obtained before transplant. In DNA form, the CDR3 reads TGTGCCAGCAGCTTAGCCTACCACCAAGAGACCCAGTACTTC. Protein product: CASSLAYHQETQYF.